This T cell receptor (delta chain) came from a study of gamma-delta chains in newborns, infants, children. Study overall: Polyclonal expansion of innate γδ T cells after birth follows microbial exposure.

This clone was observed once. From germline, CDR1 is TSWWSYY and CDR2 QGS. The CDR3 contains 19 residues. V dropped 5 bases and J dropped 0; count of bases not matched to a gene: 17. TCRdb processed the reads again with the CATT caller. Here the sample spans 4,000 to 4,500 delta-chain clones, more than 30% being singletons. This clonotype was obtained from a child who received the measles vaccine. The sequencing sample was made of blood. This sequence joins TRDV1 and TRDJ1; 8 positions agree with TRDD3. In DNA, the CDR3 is TGTGCTCTTGGGCCTACCCTCGTACTGGGGGTCCCTTACACCGATAAACTCATCTTT. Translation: CALGPTLVLGVPYTDKLIF.